The sample holds one count of the clone carrying this T cell receptor (beta chain). As yet, its antigen is unknown. Treatment in this sample: roughly 10-day PBMC culture with coronavirus spike peptide pools or control peptides (ViraFEST assay). Peptide pool stimulation in ViraFEST expanded antigen-specific T cells, whose TCRs were then sequenced. This sample is drawn from a study of vaccination and CD4 T cells after COVID-19. Study-wide findings and caveats: Median counts of SARS-CoV-2-reactive clonotypes increased from roughly 19 to 38; this difference was not significant. Within the convalescent patients, spike mono-reactivity was found in 304 of 307 vaccine-specific clones.

At the Johns Hopkins FTIC core, DNA taken from cultured CD4+ T cells was sequenced by way of the Oncomine TCR Beta short-read assay. Cultures of CD4+ T cells served as the source for extracting genomic DNA. In TCRdb, the PCR reads were re-called with MiXCR into one record per CDR3 protein. The data show around 10,000 distinct CDR3 sequences, roughly two fifths seen once. The origin of this receptor is a human donor who had recovered from COVID-19. The source material was CD4+ T cells from blood, cultured in vitro.

DNA for the CDR3: TGCAGTGCTAGAGATGGTGCGGGGGCCAAAAACATTCAGTACTTC. This encodes CSARDGAGAKNIQYF. The chain couples TRBV20-1 to TRBJ2-4; possible D gene TRBD2, 6 bases. Trimming cost V 0 bases and J 1 base, with 10 bases left between them. Germline V gives CDR1 DFQATT, CDR2 SNEGSKA (reference sequence). The CDR3 runs to 15 residues.